These T cell receptor beta chains were read from a single sample in a study of OX40 agonist ivuxolimab in advanced cancers. TCRdb keeps only in-frame clones here, not all; method: immunoSEQ multiplex PCR. The sample lists about 71,000 clones; approximately 78% were seen once. The sample consisted of CD4+ or CD8+ T cells sorted from blood, taken in a trial of the OX40 agonist ivuxolimab. Receptors were obtained from an adult with an advanced solid tumor such as melanoma, head and neck, liver or kidney cancer. CDR3s include the opening cysteine and the closing phenylalanine or tryptophan. D genes are given only for firm matches. Clone size appears in some rows only: once, few, many, or a class for an expanded clone.

j_call d_call clone_size cdr3_length v_call cdr3_nt cdr3_aa
TRBJ2-7 TRBD2 - 15 TRBV5-6 TGTGCCAGCAGCTCTTGGGGGGGTAGCTCCTACGAGCAGTACTTC CASSSWGGSSYEQYF
TRBJ2-1 TRBD2 - 16 TRBV4-2 TGTGCCAGCAGCCATGCGGGACTACGATCATACAATGAGCAGTTCTTC CASSHAGLRSYNEQFF
TRBJ2-5 - few 15 TRBV6-6 TGTGCCAGCAGGTCACCGGGACGGGCGGGGGAGACCCAGTACTTC CASRSPGRAGETQYF
TRBJ2-1 TRBD1 - 15 TRBV7-3 TGTGCCAGCAGCGCAACAGGGGGCGCCTACAATGAGCAGTTCTTC CASSATGGAYNEQFF
TRBJ2-7 TRBD2 - 18 TRBV5-1 TGCGCCAGCAGCTTAAGGGGACTAGCGGGGGGGCGAAACTACGAGCAGTACTTC CASSLRGLAGGRNYEQYF
TRBJ2-5 TRBD1 - 15 TRBV2 TGTGCCAGCAGCGAACAGGGGGCGCGTGGGGAGACCCAGTACTTC CASSEQGARGETQYF
TRBJ1-4 TRBD1 - 15 TRBV9 TGTGCCAGCAGCGAAGGACAGGGTCTTAATGAAAAACTGTTTTTT CASSEGQGLNEKLFF
TRBJ2-3 TRBD1 - 15 TRBV18 TGTGCCAGCTCACCACAGGGGGCCACGATTGTAGCGCAGTATTTT CASSPQGATIVAQYF
TRBJ1-5 TRBD1 - 14 TRBV10-2 TGCGCCAGCAGTACCGACAGGGGCGATCAGCCCCAGCATTTT CASSTDRGDQPQHF
TRBJ2-3 - - 15 TRBV7-8 TGTGCCAGCAGGCCCAGGCGGGGGCCGGCAGATACGCAGTATTTT CASRPRRGPADTQYF
TRBJ2-2 - - 12 TRBV6-5 TGTGCCAGCAGTAGGGGCACCGGGGAGCTGTTTTTT CASSRGTGELFF
TRBJ2-1 - once 13 TRBV27 TGTGCCAGCGCTCTAGGGTCCCTCAATGAGCAGTTCTTC CASALGSLNEQFF
TRBJ1-5 TRBD1 - 14 TRBV5-4 TGTGCCAGCAGCTTGGGGACAGGGGATCAGCCCCAGCATTTT CASSLGTGDQPQHF
TRBJ2-5 TRBD2 - 16 TRBV11-3 TGTGCCAGCAGCTTAGTTTCCCTAGCGGGGGGTCAGACCCAGTACTTC CASSLVSLAGGQTQYF
TRBJ2-7 TRBD2 - 13 TRBV5-1 TGCGCCAGCAGCCAGAGGGAGGGATACGAGCAGTACTTC CASSQREGYEQYF
TRBJ1-2 TRBD1 - 16 TRBV7-8 TGTGCCAGCAGCTTATATCGGGGACAGGATAACTATGGCTACACCTTC CASSLYRGQDNYGYTF
TRBJ1-2 - - 15 TRBV14 TGTGCCAGCAGGGCGAGCAGGGGTTCTAACTATGGCTACACCTTC CASRASRGSNYGYTF
TRBJ1-2 - once 14 TRBV18 TGTGCCAGCTCACCAAACGGCGGGGACTATGGCTACACCTTC CASSPNGGDYGYTF
TRBJ1-6 - - 18 TRBV4-2 TGTGCCAGCAGCCTGGAGGGGCCGATCCAAACTTATAATTCACCCCTCCACTTT CASSLEGPIQTYNSPLHF
TRBJ1-6 - few 15 TRBV4-2 TGTGCCAGCAGCCCAAGTTGGGCCCTAAAATCACCCCTCCACTTT CASSPSWALKSPLHF
TRBJ2-5 - - 12 TRBV19 TGTGCCAGTAGCGTGGATAGGGAGACCCAGTACTTC CASSVDRETQYF
TRBJ2-5 - - 14 TRBV6-5 TGTGCCAGCAGTAAACAGACAGCACAAGAGACCCAGTACTTC CASSKQTAQETQYF
TRBJ2-3 TRBD1 once 16 TRBV7-6 TGTGCCAGCAGCTTAAGACCGGGACAGACCACAGATACGCAGTATTTT CASSLRPGQTTDTQYF
TRBJ1-1 - - 14 TRBV27 TGTGCCAGCAGTTTGGGCGGGGAAGGAACTGAAGCTTTCTTT CASSLGGEGTEAFF
TRBJ1-4 - - 15 TRBV4-3 TGCGCCAGCAGCCAAGAACGGGGGGCAGAGGAAAAACTGTTTTTT CASSQERGAEEKLFF
TRBJ1-3 TRBD1 few 15 TRBV29-1 TGCAGCGTTGGACAGGGGACGAGCTCTGGAAACACCATATATTTT CSVGQGTSSGNTIYF
TRBJ1-3 - - 14 TRBV9 TGTGCCAGCAGGAAGGGGGGACCCGGAAACACCATATATTTT CASRKGGPGNTIYF
TRBJ2-3 - - 16 TRBV2 TGTGCCAGCAGTGGGGGGTCGGGGATGGGCACAGATACGCAGTATTTT CASSGGSGMGTDTQYF
TRBJ2-7 - - 14 TRBV11-2 TGTGCCAGCAGCGCTACGGACAGTTCCTACGAGCAGTACTTC CASSATDSSYEQYF
TRBJ2-7 TRBD1 many 14 TRBV5-1 TGCGCCAGCAGCCGACAGGGGGATACCTACGAGCAGTACTTC CASSRQGDTYEQYF
TRBJ2-7 TRBD1 few 15 TRBV6-5 TGTGCCAGCAGTTCTTACAGGGGGATAACCTACGAGCAGTACTTC CASSSYRGITYEQYF
TRBJ1-4 TRBD1 - 16 TRBV7-9 TGTGCCAGCAGCACGGGACAGACTGCAACTAATGAAAAACTGTTTTTT CASSTGQTATNEKLFF
TRBJ1-1 - - 13 TRBV7-9 TGTGCCAGCAGACCGGACGGTGGCACTGAAGCTTTCTTT CASRPDGGTEAFF
TRBJ1-2 TRBD1 - 15 TRBV7-3 TGTGCCAGCAGCCCTCACAACCGGGACAGGGATGGCTACACCTTC CASSPHNRDRDGYTF
TRBJ2-1 TRBD2 - 14 TRBV27 TGTGCCAGCAGTTTGCCATCCGGGAGGAATGAGCAGTTCTTC CASSLPSGRNEQFF
TRBJ2-3 - - 15 TRBV6-4 TGTGCCAGCAGTGACGGGAGGGGGAGCACAGATACGCAGTATTTT CASSDGRGSTDTQYF
TRBJ1-1 - - 18 TRBV10-3 TGTGCCATCAGTGAGTCTTACCTCGGGGCAGTCGCGAACACTGAAGCTTTCTTT CAISESYLGAVANTEAFF
TRBJ2-7 - - 15 TRBV5-6 TGTGCCAGCAGCCGGAATGAGGGGTACTCCTACGAGCAGTACTTC CASSRNEGYSYEQYF
TRBJ2-2 TRBD2 - 17 TRBV5-1 TGCGCCAGCAGCTTGCAGGGGACTAGCGGGGTCGCCGGGGAGCTGTTTTTT CASSLQGTSGVAGELFF
TRBJ2-7 - few 15 TRBV29-1 TGCAGCGTTGAGACGCGGCAGGGGCCAGCCTACGAGCAGTACTTC CSVETRQGPAYEQYF
TRBJ2-7 - - 13 TRBV6-6 TGTGCCAGCCGCTATGGGGCTCTCTACGAGCAGTACTTC CASRYGALYEQYF
TRBJ2-2 - - 13 TRBV19 TGTGCCAGTAGATTACTAGTCGGCGGGGAGCTGTTTTTT CASRLLVGGELFF
TRBJ1-1 TRBD1 - 15 TRBV6-6 TGTGCCAGCAGTTTGACGGGACAGGGTCGGACTGAAGCTTTCTTT CASSLTGQGRTEAFF
TRBJ1-4 TRBD1 - 16 TRBV18 TGTGCCAGCTCACCACAGGCACAGGGGGCGGGTGAAAAACTGTTTTTT CASSPQAQGAGEKLFF